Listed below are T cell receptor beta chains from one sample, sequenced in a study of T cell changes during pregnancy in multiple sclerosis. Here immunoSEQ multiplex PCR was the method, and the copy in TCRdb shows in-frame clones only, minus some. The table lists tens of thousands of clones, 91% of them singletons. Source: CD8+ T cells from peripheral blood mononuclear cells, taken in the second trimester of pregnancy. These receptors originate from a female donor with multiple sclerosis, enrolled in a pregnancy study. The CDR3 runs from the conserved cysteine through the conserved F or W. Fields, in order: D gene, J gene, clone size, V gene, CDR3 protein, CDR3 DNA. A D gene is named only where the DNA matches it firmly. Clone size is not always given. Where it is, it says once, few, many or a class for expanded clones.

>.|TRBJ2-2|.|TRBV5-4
CASSLWQLNTGELFF
TGTGCCAGCAGCTTGTGGCAGTTGAACACCGGGGAGCTGTTTTTT
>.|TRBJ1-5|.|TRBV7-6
CASSLGYNQPQHF
TGTGCCAGCAGCTTAGGTTACAATCAGCCCCAGCATTTT
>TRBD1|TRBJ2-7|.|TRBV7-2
CASSPEGQAMYF
TGTGCCAGCAGCCCCGAAGGACAGGCTATGTACTTC
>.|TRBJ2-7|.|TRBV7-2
CASSLLGRSYEQYF
TGTGCCAGCAGCTTATTAGGCAGGTCCTACGAGCAGTACTTC
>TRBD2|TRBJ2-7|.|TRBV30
CAWSVWVRTSGSVYEQYF
TGTGCCTGGAGTGTTTGGGTGCGGACTAGCGGGAGTGTCTACGAGCAGTACTTC
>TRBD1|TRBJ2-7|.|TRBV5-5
CASSWGTALTHYEQYF
TGTGCCAGCAGCTGGGGGACAGCGTTGACACACTACGAGCAGTACTTC
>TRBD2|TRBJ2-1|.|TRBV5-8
CASSLTSGSYNEQFF
TGTGCCAGCAGCTTGACTAGCGGGTCCTACAATGAGCAGTTCTTC
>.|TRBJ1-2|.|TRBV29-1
CSVEVERGYTF
TGCAGCGTTGAAGTCGAGCGGGGCTACACCTTC
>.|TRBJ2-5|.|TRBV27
CASSRTSVQETQYF
TGTGCCAGCAGTCGAACCTCGGTCCAAGAGACCCAGTACTTC
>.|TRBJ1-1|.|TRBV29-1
CSVTDIQDTEAFF
TGCAGCGTCACGGACATACAGGACACTGAAGCTTTCTTT
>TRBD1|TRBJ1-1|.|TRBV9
CASSGGQGLRTEAFF
TGTGCCAGCAGCGGGGGACAGGGTTTGAGGACTGAAGCTTTCTTT
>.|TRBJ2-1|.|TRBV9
CASSVIPSAQYSYNEQFF
TGTGCCAGCAGCGTAATCCCATCTGCACAGTACTCCTACAATGAGCAGTTCTTC
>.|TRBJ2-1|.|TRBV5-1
CASSLDTYSSYNEQFF
TGCGCCAGCAGCTTGGATACGTACAGCTCCTACAATGAGCAGTTCTTC
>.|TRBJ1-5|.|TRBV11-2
CASSLSPDNQPQHF
TGTGCCAGCAGCTTATCCCCAGACAATCAGCCCCAGCATTTT
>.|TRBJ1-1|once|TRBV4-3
CASSHQQGSIEAFF
TGCGCCAGCAGCCACCAACAGGGATCTATTGAAGCTTTCTTT
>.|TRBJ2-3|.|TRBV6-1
CASSQGTDTQYF
TGTGCCAGCAGTCAGGGCACAGATACGCAGTATTTT
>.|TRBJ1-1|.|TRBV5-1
CASSLIYNTEAFF
TGCGCCAGCAGCTTAATTTATAACACTGAAGCTTTCTTT
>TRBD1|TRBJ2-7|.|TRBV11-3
CASSLDRDSSYEQYF
TGTGCCAGCAGCTTAGACCGGGACAGCTCCTACGAGCAGTACTTC
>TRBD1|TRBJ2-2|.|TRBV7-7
CASSSTGTDTGELFF
TGTGCCAGCAGCTCGACAGGGACAGACACCGGGGAGCTGTTTTTT
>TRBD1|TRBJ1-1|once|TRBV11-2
CASSLGTGATEAFF
TGTGCCAGCAGCTTAGGGACAGGGGCCACTGAAGCTTTCTTT
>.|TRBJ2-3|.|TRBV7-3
CASSLSGSEADTQYF
TGTGCCAGCAGCTTATCGGGTAGCGAGGCCGATACGCAGTATTTT
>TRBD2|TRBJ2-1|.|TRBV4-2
CASSKALAGNNEQFF
TGTGCCAGCAGCAAGGCCCTAGCGGGAAACAATGAGCAGTTCTTC
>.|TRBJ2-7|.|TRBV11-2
CASSLNGFPLVGEQYF
TGTGCCAGCAGCTTAAATGGTTTTCCCCTTGTCGGGGAGCAGTACTTC
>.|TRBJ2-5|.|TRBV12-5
CASGLVPAGPEETQYF
TGTGCTAGTGGTTTGGTACCGGCAGGGCCCGAAGAGACCCAGTACTTC
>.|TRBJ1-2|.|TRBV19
CASSISLGTLGMDGYTF
TGTGCCAGTAGTATTTCTTTAGGGACTTTAGGGATGGATGGCTACACCTTC
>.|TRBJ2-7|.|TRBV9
CASSPSGFYEQYF
TGTGCCAGCAGCCCAAGCGGATTCTACGAGCAGTACTTC
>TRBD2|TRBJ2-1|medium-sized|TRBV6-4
CASSDSSGGDYNEQFF
TGTGCCAGCAGTGACTCGAGTGGGGGGGACTACAATGAGCAGTTCTTC
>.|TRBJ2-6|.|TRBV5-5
CASSVGMRIYLPGVLTF
TGTGCCAGCAGCGTCGGGATGAGGATCTACCTCCCCGGAGTCCTGACTTTC
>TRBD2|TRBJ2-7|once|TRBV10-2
CASSDERGGFYEQYF
TGCGCCAGCAGTGACGAGCGGGGAGGGTTCTACGAGCAGTACTTC
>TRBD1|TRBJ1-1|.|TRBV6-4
CASSGDRGGTEAFF
TGTGCCAGCAGTGGGGACAGGGGAGGCACTGAAGCTTTCTTT
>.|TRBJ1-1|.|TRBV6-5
CASSYAQGKGTEAFF
TGTGCCAGCAGTTACGCTCAGGGCAAGGGCACTGAAGCTTTCTTT
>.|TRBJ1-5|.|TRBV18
CASSPAGPYVAQHF
TGTGCCAGCTCACCAGCGGGGCCTTACGTAGCCCAGCATTTT
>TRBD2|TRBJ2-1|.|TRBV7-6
CASSPESGTSGNPFF
TGTGCCAGCAGCCCCGAGTCCGGGACTAGCGGGAACCCTTTCTTC
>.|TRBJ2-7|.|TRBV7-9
CASSSRDKVYEQYF
TGTGCCAGCAGCTCCCGGGACAAGGTCTACGAGCAGTACTTC
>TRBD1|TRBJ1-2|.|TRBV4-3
CASSQDGQGLGYTF
TGCGCCAGCAGCCAAGACGGACAGGGACTCGGCTACACCTTC
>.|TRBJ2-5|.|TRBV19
CASSAGQGSGETQYF
TGTGCCAGTAGTGCCGGCCAGGGGTCGGGTGAGACCCAGTACTTC
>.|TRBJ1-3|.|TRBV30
CAWIPGDQNTIYF
TGTGCCTGGATTCCGGGGGATCAGAACACCATATATTTT
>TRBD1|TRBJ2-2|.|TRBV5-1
CASTGGAGTGELFF
TGCGCCAGCACAGGGGGCGCCGGAACCGGGGAGCTGTTTTTT
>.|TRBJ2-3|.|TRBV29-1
CSVEAGVRVPDTQYF
TGCAGCGTTGAAGCAGGGGTCAGAGTTCCAGATACGCAGTATTTT
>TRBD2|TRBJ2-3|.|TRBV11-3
CASSLKRGTVDTQYF
TGTGCCAGCAGCTTAAAGCGGGGGACGGTTGATACGCAGTATTTT
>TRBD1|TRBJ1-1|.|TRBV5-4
CASSPGTGGEAFF
TGTGCCAGCAGTCCCGGGACAGGGGGTGAAGCTTTCTTT
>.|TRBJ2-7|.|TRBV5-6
CASSLDSSVEQYF
TGTGCCAGCAGCTTGGACAGTTCTGTTGAGCAGTACTTC
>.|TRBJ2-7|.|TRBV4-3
CASSQGLAGYEQYF
TGCGCCAGCAGCCAAGGGTTGGCAGGCTACGAGCAGTACTTC
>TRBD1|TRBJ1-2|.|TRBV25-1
CASSEYGGGQPIYTF
TGTGCCAGCAGTGAATACGGTGGGGGACAGCCGATCTACACCTTC
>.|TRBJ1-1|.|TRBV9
CASSPLVFDNEAFF
TGTGCCAGCAGCCCCTTGGTATTCGACAATGAAGCTTTCTTT
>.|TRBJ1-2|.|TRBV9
CASSVSSDRPVF
TGTGCCAGCAGCGTATCCAGCGACCGCCCCGTCTTC
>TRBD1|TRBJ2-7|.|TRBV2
CASKGADITYEQYF
TGTGCCAGCAAGGGGGCGGACATAACCTACGAGCAGTACTTC
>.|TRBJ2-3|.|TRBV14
CASSQVARDTQYF
TGTGCCAGCAGCCAAGTAGCTCGAGATACGCAGTATTTT
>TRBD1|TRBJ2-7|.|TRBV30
CAWNLVDRDPSYEQYF
TGTGCCTGGAATCTCGTCGACAGGGACCCTTCCTACGAGCAGTACTTC
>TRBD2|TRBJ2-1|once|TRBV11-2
CASSLGAGGLNEQFF
TGTGCCAGCAGCCTTGGGGCGGGAGGTTTAAATGAGCAGTTCTTC
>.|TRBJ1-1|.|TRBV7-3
CASSLAPGQNTEAFF
TGTGCCAGCAGCTTAGCTCCAGGGCAGAACACTGAAGCTTTCTTT
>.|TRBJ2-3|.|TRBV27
CASSLGQDAQYF
TGTGCCAGCAGTTTAGGCCAGGATGCGCAGTATTTT
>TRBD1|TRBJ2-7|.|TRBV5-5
CASSLKGAGEQYF
TGTGCCAGCAGCTTGAAGGGGGCTGGGGAGCAGTACTTC
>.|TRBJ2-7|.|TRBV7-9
CASSLSNRVVYEQYF
TGTGCCAGCAGCCTAAGTAACAGGGTGGTGTACGAGCAGTACTTC
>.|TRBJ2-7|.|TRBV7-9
CASSLGTRGYYEQYF
TGTGCCAGCAGCCTAGGGACGCGGGGATACTACGAGCAGTACTTC